This paragraph reports one TCR beta chain. The antigen is undetermined. The entry originates in a study of OX40 agonist ivuxolimab in advanced cancers. About the study: The study treated patients with ivuxolimab, an agonistic anti-OX40 (CD134) antibody. The dose-escalation cohort was over 65% male, with a mean age of about 56 years, ranging about 23 to 90.

The CDR3 runs 14 residues. CDR1 and CDR2 (germline): LNHDA, SQIVND (reference sequence). If patients had autoimmune disease history or systemic immunosuppression, they were excluded. Data came from immunoSEQ multiplex PCR; TCRdb stores just in-frame clones and leaves some out. This table has some 70,000 clones, around 93% appearing once. Study-level findings and limits: Determination of antigen specificity was not performed for the expanded peripheral T cells.

The V call is TRBV19, the J call TRBJ2-5; D is ambiguous. Matching the DNA end better, TRBJ2-7 makes the J call doubtful. This clonotype originated in an adult with an advanced solid tumor such as melanoma, head and neck, liver or kidney cancer. The input for sequencing was CD4+ or CD8+ T cells sorted from blood, taken in a trial of the OX40 agonist ivuxolimab. DNA of the CDR3: TGTGCCAGCGCCTCCTCCCCCGCGGCCGTCGAGCAGTACTTC. Protein product: CASASSPAAVEQYF.